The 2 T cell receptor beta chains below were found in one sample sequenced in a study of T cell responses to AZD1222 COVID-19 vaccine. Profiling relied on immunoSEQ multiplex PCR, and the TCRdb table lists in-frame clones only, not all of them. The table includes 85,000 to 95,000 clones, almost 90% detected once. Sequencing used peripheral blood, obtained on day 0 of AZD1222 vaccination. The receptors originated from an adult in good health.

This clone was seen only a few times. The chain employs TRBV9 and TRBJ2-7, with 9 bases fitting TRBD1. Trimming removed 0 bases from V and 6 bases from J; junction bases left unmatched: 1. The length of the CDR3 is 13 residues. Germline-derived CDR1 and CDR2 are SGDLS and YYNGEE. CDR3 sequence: CASSVGTGAEQYF. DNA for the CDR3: TGTGCCAGCAGCGTAGGGACAGGGGCCGAGCAGTACTTC. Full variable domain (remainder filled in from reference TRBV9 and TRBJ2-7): DSGVTQTPKHLITATGQRVTLRCSPRSGDLSVYWYQQSLDQGLQFLIQYYNGEERAKGNILERFSAQQFPDLHSELNLSSLELGDSALYFCASSVGTGAEQYFGPGTRLTVT.

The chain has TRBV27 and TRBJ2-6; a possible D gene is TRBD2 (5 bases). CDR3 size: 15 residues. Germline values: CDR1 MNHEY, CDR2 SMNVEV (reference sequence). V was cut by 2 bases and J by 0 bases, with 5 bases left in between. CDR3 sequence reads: CASSLRGSGANVLTF. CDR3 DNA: TGTGCCAGCAGTTTACGGGGCTCTGGGGCCAACGTCCTGACTTTC.